Given below is one T cell receptor (beta chain) in context. Its antigen is currently unknown. This specimen comes from a study of type 1 and type 2 diabetes patients. Findings and limits, study-wide: Type 2 diabetes repertoires were more diverse than type 1 diabetes repertoires.

PCR was run on genomic DNA. The TCR beta CDR3 region was amplified using 30 forward and 13 reverse primers. TCRdb re-analysed the multiplex PCR reads in MiXCR, keeping a single row per CDR3 protein. In the table there are around 300,000 distinct CDR3 sequences, approximately 45% of which are singletons. Source material: peripheral blood mononuclear cells (PBMCs). The receptor comes from a man aged 18 to 30 with type 2 diabetes.

The CDR3 bases are TGTGCCTGGAGTGTCCAGAGGGGATATGGCTACACCTTC. Its protein product is CAWSVQRGYGYTF. The chain uses TRBV30 and TRBJ1-2; D is perhaps TRBD1 (5 bases). The CDR3 is made up of 13 amino acids. CDR1 and CDR2 (germline): GTSNPN, SVGIG (reference sequence). With 0 bases removed from V and 5 bases from J, the gap between germline ends came to 10 bases.